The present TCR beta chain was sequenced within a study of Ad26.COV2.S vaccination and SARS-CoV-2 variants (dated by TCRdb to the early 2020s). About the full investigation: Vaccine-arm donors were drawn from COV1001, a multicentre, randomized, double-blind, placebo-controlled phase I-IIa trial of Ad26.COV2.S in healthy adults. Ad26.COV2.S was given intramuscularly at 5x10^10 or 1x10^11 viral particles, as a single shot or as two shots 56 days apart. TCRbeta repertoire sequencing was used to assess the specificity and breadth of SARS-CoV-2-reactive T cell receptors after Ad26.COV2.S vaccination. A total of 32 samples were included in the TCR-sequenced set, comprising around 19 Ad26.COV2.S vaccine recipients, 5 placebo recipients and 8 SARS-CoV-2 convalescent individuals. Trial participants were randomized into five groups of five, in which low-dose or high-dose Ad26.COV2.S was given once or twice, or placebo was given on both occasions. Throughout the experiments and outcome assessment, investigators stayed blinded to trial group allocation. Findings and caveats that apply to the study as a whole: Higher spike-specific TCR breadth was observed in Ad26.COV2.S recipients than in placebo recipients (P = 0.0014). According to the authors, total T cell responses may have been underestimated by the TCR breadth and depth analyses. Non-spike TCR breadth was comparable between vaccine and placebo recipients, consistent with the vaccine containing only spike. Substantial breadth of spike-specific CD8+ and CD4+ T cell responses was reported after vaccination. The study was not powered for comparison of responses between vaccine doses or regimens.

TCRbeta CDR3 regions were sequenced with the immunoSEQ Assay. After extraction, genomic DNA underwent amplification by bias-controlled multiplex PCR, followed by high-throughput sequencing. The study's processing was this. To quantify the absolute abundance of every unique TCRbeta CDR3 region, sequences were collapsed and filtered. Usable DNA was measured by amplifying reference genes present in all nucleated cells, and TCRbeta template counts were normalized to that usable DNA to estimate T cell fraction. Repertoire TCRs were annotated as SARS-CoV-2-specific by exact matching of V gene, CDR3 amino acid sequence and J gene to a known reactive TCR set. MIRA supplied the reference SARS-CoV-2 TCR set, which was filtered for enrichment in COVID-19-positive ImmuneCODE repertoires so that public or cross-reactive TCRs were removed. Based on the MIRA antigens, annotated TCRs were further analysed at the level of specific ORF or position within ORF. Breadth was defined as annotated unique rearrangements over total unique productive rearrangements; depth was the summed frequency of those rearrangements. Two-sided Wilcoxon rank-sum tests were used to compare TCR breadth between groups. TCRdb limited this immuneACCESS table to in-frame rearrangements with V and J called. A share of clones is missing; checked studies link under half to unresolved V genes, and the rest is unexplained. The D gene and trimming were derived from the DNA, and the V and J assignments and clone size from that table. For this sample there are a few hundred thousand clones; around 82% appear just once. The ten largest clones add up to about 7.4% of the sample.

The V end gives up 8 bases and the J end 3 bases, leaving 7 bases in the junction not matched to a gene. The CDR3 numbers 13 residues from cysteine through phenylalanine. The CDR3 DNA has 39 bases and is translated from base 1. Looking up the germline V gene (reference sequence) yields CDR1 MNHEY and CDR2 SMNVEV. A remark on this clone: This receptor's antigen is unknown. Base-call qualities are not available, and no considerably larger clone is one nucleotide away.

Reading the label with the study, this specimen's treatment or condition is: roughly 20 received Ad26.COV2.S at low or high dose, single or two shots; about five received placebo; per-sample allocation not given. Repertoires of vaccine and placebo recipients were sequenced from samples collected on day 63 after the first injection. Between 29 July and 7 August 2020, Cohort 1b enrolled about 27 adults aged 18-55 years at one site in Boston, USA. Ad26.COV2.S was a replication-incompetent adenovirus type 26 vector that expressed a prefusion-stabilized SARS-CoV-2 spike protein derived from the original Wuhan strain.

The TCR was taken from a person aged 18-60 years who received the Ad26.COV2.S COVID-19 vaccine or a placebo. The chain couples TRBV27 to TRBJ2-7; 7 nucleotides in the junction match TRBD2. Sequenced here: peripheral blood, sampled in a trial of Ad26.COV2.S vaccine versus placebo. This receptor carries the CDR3 CASGPGGIYEQYF. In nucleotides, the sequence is TGTGCCAGCGGGCCCGGGGGGATCTACGAGCAGTACTTC.